This T cell receptor beta chain came from a study of shared clonotypes between healthy human individuals. In germline, CDR1 is SGHVS, CDR2 FQNEAQ. The ends were cut back, 5 bases at V and 0 bases at J, with 16 bases in the middle. The CDR3 runs to 17 residues. Study processing details: ImmunoSEQ supplied junction-only sequences lacking quality scores, so filtering was different. TCRdb's table, derived via immunoSEQ multiplex PCR, lists solely in-frame clones and lacks some. For V, J and clone size, that table is used; D and trimming come from the DNA. The sample contains about 2.1 million clones, 93% of which appear only once. Naive CD8 cells, CD45RO-negative and positively selected for CCR7, excluded terminally differentiated effector memory CD45RA+ cells.

This receptor was taken from a man aged 18 to 29 in good health. Some clones in this sample may be carry-over from other donors' samples. Sequenced input: naive CD8+ T cells from PBMCs. This sequence joins TRBV7-8 and TRBJ1-4; D might be TRBD1 (5 bases). CDR3 sequence: CASSQDSSGTTNEKLFF. As DNA, the CDR3 is TGTGCCAGCAGCCAAGACAGTTCGGGAACAACTAATGAAAAACTGTTTTTT.